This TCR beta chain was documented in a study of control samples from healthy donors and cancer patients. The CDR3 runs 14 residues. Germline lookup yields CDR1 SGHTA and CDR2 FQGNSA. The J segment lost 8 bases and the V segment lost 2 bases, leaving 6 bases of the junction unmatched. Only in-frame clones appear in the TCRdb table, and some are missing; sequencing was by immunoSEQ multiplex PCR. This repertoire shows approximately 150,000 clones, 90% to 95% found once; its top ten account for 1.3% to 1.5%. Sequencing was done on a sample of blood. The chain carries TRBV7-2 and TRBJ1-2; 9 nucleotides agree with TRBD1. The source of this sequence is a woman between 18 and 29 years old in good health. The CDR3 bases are TGTGCCAGCAGCTTAAGGACAGGGGTTGCAGGCTACACCTTC. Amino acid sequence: CASSLRTGVAGYTF.